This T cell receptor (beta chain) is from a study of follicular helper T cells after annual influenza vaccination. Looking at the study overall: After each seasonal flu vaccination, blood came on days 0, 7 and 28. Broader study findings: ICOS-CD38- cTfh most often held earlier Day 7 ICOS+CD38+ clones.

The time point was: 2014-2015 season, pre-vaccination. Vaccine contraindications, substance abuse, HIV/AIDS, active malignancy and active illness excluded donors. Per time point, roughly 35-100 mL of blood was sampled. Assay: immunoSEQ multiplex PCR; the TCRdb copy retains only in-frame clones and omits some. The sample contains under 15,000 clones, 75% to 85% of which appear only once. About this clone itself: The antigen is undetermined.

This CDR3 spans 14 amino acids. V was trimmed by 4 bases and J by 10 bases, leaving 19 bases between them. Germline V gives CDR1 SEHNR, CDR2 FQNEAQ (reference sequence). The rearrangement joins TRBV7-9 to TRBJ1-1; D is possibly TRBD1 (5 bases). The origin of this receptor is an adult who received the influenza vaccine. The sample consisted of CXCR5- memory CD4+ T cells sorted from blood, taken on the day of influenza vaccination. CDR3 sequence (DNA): TGTGCCAGCAGCTCAAAAGATTGGGGGAGAACAGCTTTCTTT. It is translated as CASSSKDWGRTAFF.